Shown below are 24 T cell receptor beta chains from a single sample sequenced in a study of Graves' ophthalmopathy and Graves' hyperthyroidism. RNA transcripts were the template, and TCR beta CDR3 regions were amplified from them. The library came from an HTBI-primed first-round RT-PCR and a second-round multiplex PCR. TCRdb recomputed calls from the multiplex PCR reads with MiXCR, one row per CDR3 protein. The data contain under 200,000 distinct CDR3 sequences, more than 30% of them singletons. The sequencing sample was made of peripheral blood. Receptors were obtained from a woman aged 40 to 50 with Graves' ophthalmopathy.

At least ten counts were recorded for this clonotype. The chain couples TRBV4-1 to TRBJ1-6, with D maybe TRBD1 (6 bases). The ends were cut back, 1 base at V and 9 bases at J, with 16 bases in the middle. Germline CDR1 reads MGHRA; CDR2 reads YSYEKL. The CDR3 extends over 16 amino acids. DNA for the CDR3: TGCGCCAGCAGCCAAGTAGGGGGGGCGAGCAGTTCACCCCTCCACTTT. Its protein is CASSQVGGASSSPLHF.

This clonotype was detected ten times or more. The chain joins TRBV6-5 to TRBJ2-7; D gene uncertain. Germline V gene data show CDR1 as MNHEY and CDR2 as SVGAGI. This CDR3 is built from 15 residues. V gave up 0 bases and J gave up 2 bases, with 11 bases separating them. This CDR3 is CASSYSGRNPYEQYF. The CDR3 DNA sequence: TGTGCCAGCAGTTACTCAGGCAGGAACCCCTACGAGCAGTACTTC.

This clonotype was seen repeatedly, ten times or more. The CDR3 is CASRLQGDTEAFF. CDR3 nucleotide sequence: TGTGCCAGCAGGTTACAGGGGGACACTGAAGCTTTCTTT. The rearrangement joins TRBV6-2 or TRBV6-3 to TRBJ1-1; TRBD1 matches 8 bases. The trim removed 6 bases at V and 3 bases at J, leaving 3 bases unmatched. The CDR3 has 13 residues. Germline loops: CDR1 MNHEY, CDR2 SVGEGT.

In this sample, this clonotype turned up many times. The V call is TRBV6-2 or TRBV6-3, the J call TRBJ2-2; D is possibly TRBD2 (5 bases). CDR1 and CDR2 (germline): MNHEY, SVGEGT. There are 15 residues in the CDR3. The V end lost 4 bases, the J end lost 7 bases, and 16 bases lay between the germline ends. CDR3 region: CASSSHSGFGGELFF. As DNA, the CDR3 is TGTGCCAGCAGTTCACACAGCGGATTCGGCGGGGAGCTGTTTTTT.

This clonotype showed up many times. The rearrangement joins TRBV6-5 to TRBJ1-2; D gene ambiguous. V lost 5 bases and J 1 base, leaving 14 bases between the germline ends. Germline V gene sequence: CDR1 MNHEY, CDR2 SVGAGI. The CDR3 has 15 residues. This CDR3 reads CASSASKNINYGYTF. The CDR3, as DNA: TGTGCCAGCAGTGCCTCGAAAAACATTAACTATGGCTACACCTTC.

This chain joins TRBV7-2 and TRBJ1-1, with D hard to call. V lost 6 bases and J lost 3, with 11 bases in between. Germline CDR1 is SGHTA and CDR2 is FQGNSA. This CDR3 is built from 13 residues. CDR3: CASSKARDTEAFF. The CDR3 DNA is TGTGCCAGCAGTAAGGCCAGAGACACTGAAGCTTTCTTT.

This clonotype showed up many times. V and J are TRBV5-1 and TRBJ2-7, with 9 bases identical to TRBD2. This CDR3 has 15 amino acids. Trimming removed 4 bases from V and 0 bases from J; junction bases left unmatched: 5. Germline V gene lookup returns CDR1 SGHRS and CDR2 YFSETQ. In nucleotides, the CDR3 is TGCGCCAGCAGCAAAGTGACTAGCGGCTCCTACGAGCAGTACTTC. It specifies CASSKVTSGSYEQYF.

This clonotype was seen at least ten times. CDR3 in amino acids: CASSQPPGAETQYF. CDR3 in DNA: TGTGCCAGCAGCCAACCGCCCGGGGCCGAGACCCAGTACTTC. The rearrangement joins TRBV4-2 to TRBJ2-5; perhaps D is TRBD1 or TRBD2 (5 bases each). CDR1 is LGHNA and CDR2 is YNFKEQ in the germline V gene. V dropped 2 bases and J dropped 5 bases, with 12 bases sitting between them. This CDR3 contains 14 residues.

This clonotype was seen many times. The genes are TRBV5-1 and TRBJ1-1; weak D call: TRBD1 (5 bases). The V end was cut by 0 bases, the J end by 0 bases, with 15 bases between. CDR3 size: 17 residues. From germline, CDR1 is SGHRS and CDR2 YFSETQ. CDR3 loop: CASSLDRWGRMNTEAFF. The CDR3 nucleotides read TGCGCCAGCAGCTTGGATCGATGGGGCAGGATGAACACTGAAGCTTTCTTT.

J is TRBJ2-7 and V is TRBV6-1; D possibly corresponds to TRBD1 (5 bases). The CDR3 covers 12 residues. Trimming removed 8 bases from V and 4 bases from J, with 12 bases in between. Germline loops: CDR1 MNHNS, CDR2 SASEGT. CDR3 sequence (DNA): TGTGCCAGCGCCCCCGACAGTTACGAGCAGTACTTC. Translated, it gives CASAPDSYEQYF.

There are many counts of this clonotype. The V call is TRBV2, the J call TRBJ2-5, with a weak D call TRBD1 (7 bases). Trimming took 3 bases from V and 5 from J, leaving 16 bases between them. There are 15 residues in the CDR3. CDR1 SNHLY and CDR2 FYNNEI come from the germline V gene. CDR3 in amino acids: CASSDFPAGGETQYF. In DNA form, the CDR3 reads TGTGCCAGCAGTGATTTTCCAGCAGGGGGGGAGACCCAGTACTTC.

This clonotype was observed many times. CDR3 region: CASSLRQPAGSPLHF. CDR3 DNA sequence: TGTGCCAGCAGCTTAAGACAGCCCGCGGGGTCACCCCTCCACTTT. The rearrangement links TRBV11-2 to TRBJ1-6, with D perhaps matching TRBD1 (5 bases). The CDR3 has 15 amino acids. Germline V gives CDR1 SGHAT, CDR2 FQNNGV. V was trimmed by 2 bases and J by 10 bases, leaving 15 bases between them.

This chain joins TRBV4-3 and TRBJ2-2; tentative D call: TRBD2 (5 bases). Trimming pared 4 bases from V and 7 bases from J, leaving 19 bases between. The CDR3 extends over 16 amino acids. Germline-derived CDR1 and CDR2 are LGHNA and YSLEER. CDR3 residues: CASSREGGETVGELFF. The CDR3 region has the DNA TGCGCCAGCAGCCGAGAGGGTGGGGAAACTGTCGGGGAGCTGTTTTTT.

At least ten counts were recorded for this clonotype. J is TRBJ1-5 and V is TRBV7-2; tentatively, D is TRBD1 (5 bases). Germline V gene data show CDR1 as SGHTA and CDR2 as FQGNSA. With 1 base removed from V and 2 bases from J, the gap between germline ends came to 12 bases. CDR3 size: 16 residues. The CDR3 DNA is TGTGCCAGCAGCTTAGGCAGGGAGTGGGGCAATCAGCCCCAGCATTTT. It is translated as CASSLGREWGNQPQHF.

The chain recombines TRBV6-1 with TRBJ1-1; no firm D call. The CDR3 has 14 amino acids. Germline V lookup: CDR1 MNHNS, CDR2 SASEGT. Trimming removed 6 bases from V and 4 bases from J, with 15 bases in between. The CDR3 here is CASSPLWGGTEAFF. The CDR3 DNA follows: TGTGCCAGCAGCCCCCTATGGGGAGGCACTGAAGCTTTCTTT.

This clonotype was observed a few times. The V gene is TRBV6-2 or TRBV6-3, the J gene TRBJ1-2, with a weak D call TRBD1 (6 bases). CDR3 length: 13 residues. Trimming took off 11 bases at V and 2 bases at J, with 15 bases between the two ends. Germline V gene lookup returns CDR1 MNHEY and CDR2 SVGEGT. CDR3 DNA: TGTGCCGCCCGACAGGAGTTCAACTATGGCTACACCTTC. It translates to CAARQEFNYGYTF.

This clonotype has at least ten counts. CDR3 loop: CASSIGGSNTEAFF. CDR3 coding DNA: TGTGCCAGTAGTATCGGGGGTTCGAACACTGAAGCTTTCTTT. V gene TRBV19 combines with J gene TRBJ1-1, with D possibly matching TRBD1 (5 bases). From germline, CDR1 is LNHDA and CDR2 SQIVND (reference sequence). This CDR3 comprises 14 residues. V shed 3 bases and J shed 1 base, with 9 bases lying between them.

This clonotype was recorded many times. The junction departs from germline at one end; a sequencing error may be responsible. The gene calls are TRBV5-1 and TRBJ1-1; D perhaps matches TRBD1 (5 bases). The CDR3 has 13 amino acids. The V gene's germline CDR1 is SGHRS and CDR2 YFSETQ. The CDR3 DNA reads as TGTGCCAGCAGCTTGGACATGAACACTGAAGCTTTCTTT. Translating gives CASSLDMNTEAFF.

Many counts were recorded for this clonotype. The chain recombines TRBV5-1 with TRBJ1-2, with TRBD1 identical over 7 bases. The CDR3 covers 13 residues. The V and J ends lost 4 bases and 8 bases, in that order; junction bases with no gene match: 8. Germline V gene sequence: CDR1 SGHRS, CDR2 YFSETQ. CDR3 sequence: CASSARQGDGYTF. The DNA of the CDR3 is TGCGCCAGCAGCGCCCGACAGGGCGACGGCTACACCTTC.

This clonotype showed up many times. The chain is built from TRBV4-2 and TRBJ1-5; 8 positions agree with TRBD1. The germline V gene encodes CDR1 LGHNA and CDR2 YNFKEQ. This CDR3 contains 17 residues. V shed 1 base and J 3 bases; nucleotides not matched to a gene: 8. CDR3 residues: CASSQVPRTGNNQPQHF. The CDR3 DNA follows: TGTGCCAGCAGCCAAGTTCCCAGGACAGGGAACAATCAGCCCCAGCATTTT.

This clonotype was observed a handful of times. V and J are TRBV12-3 or TRBV12-4 and TRBJ1-3, with D hard to call. This CDR3 has 16 residues. The ends were cut back, 3 bases at V and 0 bases at J, with 12 bases in the middle. The CDR3 bases are TGTGCCAGCAGTTTTAAGGACGCCGGCTCTGGAAACACCATATATTTT. Residues: CASSFKDAGSGNTIYF.

In this sample, this clonotype turned up once. The chain carries TRBV5-1 and TRBJ1-6; D is perhaps TRBD1 (5 bases). Trimming left V 3 bases short and J 9 bases short, with 13 bases between. Germline lookup yields CDR1 SGHRS and CDR2 YFSETQ. The CDR3 is 14 amino acids. CDR3 in amino acids: CASSSDSRSSPLHF. The CDR3 DNA reads TGCGCCAGCAGCTCCGACAGTAGAAGTTCACCCCTCCACTTT. Combining the CDR3 with reference TRBV5-1 and TRBJ1-6 gives the whole variable domain KAGVTQTPRYLIKTRGQQVTLSCSPISGHRSVSWYQQTPGQGLQFLFEYFSETQRNKGNFPGRFSGRQFSNSRSEMNVSTLELGDSALYLCASSSDSRSSPLHFGNGTRLTVT.

This rearrangement joins TRBV28 to TRBJ2-7; D possibly matches TRBD1 or TRBD2 (6 bases each). The V gene lost 4 bases and the J gene lost 4 bases, with 20 bases spanning the gap. The CDR3 totals 16 residues. Germline V gene data show CDR1 as MDHEN and CDR2 as SYDVKM. CDR3 region: CASSWGASRELYEQYF. As DNA, the CDR3 is TGTGCCAGCAGTTGGGGGGCATCTAGGGAACTTTACGAGCAGTACTTC.

This clonotype was observed a few times. As DNA, the CDR3 is TGTGCCAGCAGTTACTCGAGGGAGGCACGGGAGACCCAGTACTTC. Its protein is CASSYSREARETQYF. The chain couples TRBV6-2 or TRBV6-3 to TRBJ2-5, with TRBD2 as a possible D gene (6 bases). The CDR3 length is 15 residues. The germline V gene has CDR1 MNHEY and CDR2 SVGEGT. V was cut by 0 bases and J by 5 bases, with 13 bases left in between.